The 21 T cell receptor beta chains below were found in one sample sequenced in a study of T cells in Graves' hyperthyroidism and ophthalmopathy. The source material, RNA transcripts, was used to amplify TCR beta CDR3 regions. Carried out on the TCR CDR3, a first-round RT-PCR used the HTBI primer set. TCRdb re-called the multiplex PCR reads with MiXCR, one entry per CDR3 protein. This sample carries hundreds of thousands of distinct CDR3 sequences, about 15% of them seen once, and the ten largest clones take around 4.5%. Sequenced sample: blood. These receptor sequences come from a woman in her thirties or forties with Graves' ophthalmopathy.

This clonotype was counted at least ten times. This sequence joins TRBV20-1 and TRBJ2-5; TRBD1 matches at 9 bases. V lost 5 bases and J lost 4; bases outside the gene matches: 2. The germline V gene has CDR1 DFQATT and CDR2 SNEGSKA (reference sequence). The CDR3 covers 12 residues. The CDR3 loop reads CSAWDRVETQYF. In nucleotides, the CDR3 is TGCAGTGCTTGGGACAGGGTAGAGACCCAGTACTTC.

This clonotype was detected many times. The chain uses TRBV4-2 and TRBJ1-2; D is unresolved. The CDR3 is 14 residues long. From germline, CDR1 is LGHNA and CDR2 YNFKEQ. The germline V and J ends were trimmed by 1 base and 4 bases, with 10 bases remaining between them. The CDR3 here is CASSQVGSLYGYTF. For the CDR3, the DNA is TGTGCCAGCAGCCAAGTAGGCAGTCTCTATGGCTACACCTTC.

This clonotype was observed at least ten times. The chain links TRBV10-3 to TRBJ1-2; the D gene is possibly TRBD1 (5 bases). Per germline, CDR1 ENHRY and CDR2 SYGVKD. With 10 bases removed from V and 8 bases from J, the gap between germline ends came to 23 bases. CDR3 length equals 14 residues. CDR3 DNA: TGTGCCACCCTGGGGGTCTCTGGGGTTTGGGGCTACACCTTC. Translating gives CATLGVSGVWGYTF.

This clonotype was seen repeatedly, ten times or more. The chain couples TRBV7-2 to TRBJ2-2; possible D gene TRBD2, 5 bases. Germline V gives CDR1 SGHTA, CDR2 FQGNSA. Trimming stripped 5 bases from V and 1 base from J, with 8 bases between. The CDR3 contains 14 residues. Written as DNA, the CDR3 is TGTGCCAGCAGCCCGAGGGTGAACACCGGGGAGCTGTTTTTT. Its translation is CASSPRVNTGELFF.

This clonotype came up many times. V gene TRBV11-3 combines with J gene TRBJ2-5; possible D gene TRBD1, 5 bases. From germline, CDR1 is SGHNT and CDR2 YENEEA. Between the trimmed V and J ends, which lost 10 bases and 1 base, there was a span of 10 bases. This CDR3 is built from 12 residues. The CDR3 loop reads CATTVSQETQYF. Written as DNA, the CDR3 is TGTGCCACGACAGTATCCCAAGAGACCCAGTACTTC.

Comment on this clonotype: The junction shows a germline mismatch at one end, possibly a read error. The chain employs TRBV10-3 and TRBJ2-7; a possible D gene is TRBD2 (6 bases). The CDR3 is 15 amino acids. Per germline, CDR1 ENHRY and CDR2 SYGVKD. Here the CDR3 reads CAIRPTSSGPYGQYF. DNA of the CDR3: TGTGCCATCAGGCCGACTAGTTCGGGCCCCTACGGGCAGTACTTC.

To note about this clonotype: The final CDR3 position lacks the conserved phenylalanine or tryptophan, pointing to a likely read error. The V call is TRBV12-3 or TRBV12-4, the J call TRBJ2-7; D ambiguous. This CDR3 is 14 amino acids long. V was clipped by 2 bases and J by 5 bases, with 13 bases between them. CDR3 residues: CASSLFSGGDEQYL. CDR3 bases: TGTGCCAGCAGTTTATTCTCGGGTGGGGACGAGCAGTACCTC.

The sample holds many counts of this clonotype. The chain is built from TRBV20-1 and TRBJ1-2; maybe TRBD1 (5 bases). Germline V gene sequence: CDR1 DFQATT, CDR2 SNEGSKA (reference sequence). The CDR3 sequence is 12 residues long. V was pared by 3 bases and J by 5 bases, with 10 bases between. CDR3 nucleotide sequence: TGCAGTGCTAGCCGGGGGGAATATGGCTACACCTTC. Translated, it gives CSASRGEYGYTF.

The J gene is TRBJ1-2, the V gene TRBV20-1; perhaps TRBD1 as D (5 bases). Germline CDR1 DFQATT, CDR2 SNEGSKA (reference sequence). The CDR3 is made up of 16 amino acids. Trimming shortened V by 6 bases and J by 7 bases, and 27 bases separated the two germline ends. CDR3 nucleotides: TGCAGTGCAAACATTGACAGCCCAAGGACGTATGGTGGCTACACCTTC. Its protein product is CSANIDSPRTYGGYTF.

The sample holds many counts of this clonotype. This chain joins TRBV27 and TRBJ2-2; D remains unclear. The germline CDR1 and CDR2 sequences are MNHEY and SMNVEV (reference sequence). Trimming took off 6 bases at V and 6 bases at J, with 8 bases between the two ends. This CDR3 spans 12 amino acids. CDR3 in amino acids: CASSLLSGELFF. In DNA, the CDR3 is TGTGCCAGCAGCCTCCTTTCCGGGGAGCTGTTTTTT.

The table lists this clonotype with many counts. This chain connects TRBV30 to TRBJ1-1; D may be TRBD1 (5 bases). Germline values: CDR1 GTSNPN, CDR2 SVGIG (reference sequence). The CDR3 totals 15 residues. V was shortened by 5 bases and J by 6 bases, with 22 bases between the two germline ends. CDR3 bases: TGTGCCTGGGGAGGGACCGGGACTTCGGGACCTGAAGCTTTCTTT. This codes for CAWGGTGTSGPEAFF.

In its sample, this clonotype was seen many times. The chain joins TRBV6-2 or TRBV6-3 to TRBJ1-1; possibly TRBD1 for D (5 bases). V lost 5 bases and J 12 bases, leaving 19 bases between the germline ends. This CDR3 region has 13 residues. Looked up from germline, CDR1 is MNHEY and CDR2 is SVGEGT. The CDR3 nucleotides read TGTGCCAGCAGTCAAGATCTCAGGGAAGAGACTTTCTTT. Translated: CASSQDLREETFF.

The sample holds many counts of this clonotype. This chain links TRBV4-2 with TRBJ2-7; D is undetermined. This CDR3 is built from 16 residues. Germline values: CDR1 LGHNA, CDR2 YNFKEQ. V dropped 1 base and J dropped 0 bases, with 13 bases sitting between them. CDR3 nucleotide sequence: TGTGCCAGCAGCCAAGTTATGAGCGCGAGCTCCTACGAGCAGTACTTC. This encodes CASSQVMSASSYEQYF.

This clonotype was recorded many times. The chain couples TRBV6-1 to TRBJ2-7; D is unresolved. V lost 10 bases and J lost 3, with 1 base in between. This CDR3 is 8 amino acids long. Germline V gene lookup returns CDR1 MNHNS and CDR2 SASEGT. The CDR3 protein is CAIYEQYF. CDR3 nucleotide sequence: TGTGCCATCTACGAGCAGTACTTC.

This clonotype showed up just a few times. V and J are TRBV2 and TRBJ2-2; 8 nucleotides line up with TRBD2. This CDR3 region has 15 residues. The germline gives CDR1 SNHLY, CDR2 FYNNEI. V lost 6 bases to trimming and J lost 6 bases; unmatched junction nucleotides: 9. CDR3 DNA: TGTGCCAGCAGACCAACCCTCGGGGGGGCCGGGGAGCTGTTTTTT. Residues: CASRPTLGGAGELFF.

This clonotype was counted between two and nine times. CDR3 bases: TGTGCCAGCGGGATAGCGGGAGGGGCTGAGTCTGAGCAGTTCTTC. Amino acids: CASGIAGGAESEQFF. V gene TRBV28 combines with J gene TRBJ2-1; TRBD2 matches at 11 bases. Trimming took 8 bases from V and 9 from J; bases not matched to a gene: 12. Germline V CDR1 and CDR2: MDHEN, SYDVKM. This CDR3 is built from 15 residues.

At least ten counts were recorded for this clonotype. The chain carries TRBV6-5 and TRBJ1-5; unclear D gene. The CDR3 has 13 amino acids. Trimming shortened V by 2 bases and J by 9 bases, and 11 bases separated the two germline ends. Per the germline V gene, CDR1 is MNHEY and CDR2 is SVGAGI. The CDR3 region has the DNA TGTGCCAGCAGTTACCAGACCGCGATGCCCCAGCATTTT. Amino acid sequence: CASSYQTAMPQHF.

There are many counts of this clonotype. The chain couples TRBV5-4 to TRBJ1-2, with 7 nucleotides matching TRBD1. CDR1 and CDR2 from the germline V gene are SGHNT and YYREEE (reference sequence). This CDR3 comprises 14 residues. The junction had 7 bases not matched to a gene; V was cut back by 5 bases and J by 3 bases. The CDR3 is CASRTQGDDYGYTF. The CDR3 nucleotides are TGTGCCAGCAGGACCCAGGGGGACGACTATGGCTACACCTTC.

This clonotype was recorded a few times. V is TRBV4-1 and J is TRBJ2-2, with 7 bases matching TRBD1. This CDR3 is 16 amino acids long. Looked up from germline, CDR1 is MGHRA and CDR2 is YSYEKL. V shed 1 base and J 2 bases; nucleotides not matched to a gene: 4. CDR3 sequence reads: CASSQGQGINTGELFF. The CDR3 DNA is TGCGCCAGCAGCCAAGGACAGGGAATTAACACCGGGGAGCTGTTTTTT.

This clonotype has just a few counts. The gene calls are TRBV19 and TRBJ1-5; 8 positions match TRBD1. This CDR3 is built from 17 residues. Per germline, CDR1 LNHDA and CDR2 SQIVND (reference sequence). J gave up 0 bases and V 3 bases, and 7 bases lay outside the gene matches. This chain's CDR3 is CASSIWTGRHSNQPQHF. The CDR3 DNA sequence: TGTGCCAGTAGTATCTGGACAGGGCGGCATAGCAATCAGCCCCAGCATTTT. The entire variable domain, with the rest obtained from reference TRBV19 and TRBJ1-5, is as follows: DGGITQSPKYLFRKEGQNVTLSCEQNLNHDAMYWYRQDPGQGLRLIYYSQIVNDFQKGDIAEGYSVSREKKESFPLTVTSAQKNPTAFYLCASSIWTGRHSNQPQHFGDGTRLSIL.

This chain links TRBV6-1 with TRBJ1-5; D might be TRBD1 (5 bases). CDR1 is MNHNS, CDR2 SASEGT, per germline. This CDR3 spans 12 amino acids. Trimming pared 8 bases from V and 5 bases from J, leaving 10 bases between. The CDR3 nucleotides read TGTGCCAGCGCAGGGAACGATCAGCCCCAGCATTTT. Translation: CASAGNDQPQHF.